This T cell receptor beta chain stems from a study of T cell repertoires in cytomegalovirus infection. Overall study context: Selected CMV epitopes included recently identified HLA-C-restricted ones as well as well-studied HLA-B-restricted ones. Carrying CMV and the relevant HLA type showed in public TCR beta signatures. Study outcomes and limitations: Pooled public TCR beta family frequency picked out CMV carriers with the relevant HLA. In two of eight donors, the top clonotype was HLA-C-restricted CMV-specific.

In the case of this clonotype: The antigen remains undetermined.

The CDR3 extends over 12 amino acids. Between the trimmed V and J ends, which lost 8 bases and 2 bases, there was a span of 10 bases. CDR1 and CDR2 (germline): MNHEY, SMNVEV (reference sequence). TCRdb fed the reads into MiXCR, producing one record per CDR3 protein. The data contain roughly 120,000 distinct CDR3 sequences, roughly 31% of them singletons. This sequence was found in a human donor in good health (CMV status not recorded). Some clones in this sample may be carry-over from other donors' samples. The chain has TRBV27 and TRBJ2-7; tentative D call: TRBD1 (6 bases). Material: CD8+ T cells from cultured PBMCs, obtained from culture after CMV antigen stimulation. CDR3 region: CASRAGAYEQYF. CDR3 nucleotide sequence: TGTGCCAGCCGGGCAGGGGCCTACGAGCAGTACTTC.